The 21 T cell receptor beta chains reported below all come from one sample, sequenced in a study of siplizumab effects on memory and regulatory T cells. Repertoires were generated with immunoSEQ multiplex PCR, while TCRdb's copy carries only in-frame clones and drops some. This sample has 99,000 or so clones, with nearly 95% found just once. The sequenced sample consisted of Tregs sorted from blood. Every receptor here comes from a human donor in good health.

The chain recombines TRBV9 with TRBJ2-3, with 8 bases matching TRBD2. Germline CDR1 is SGDLS and CDR2 is YYNGEE. The CDR3 totals 16 residues. Trimming removed 3 bases from V and 5 bases from J; junction bases left unmatched: 11. The CDR3 protein is CASSATERGRRDTQYF. The CDR3 nucleotides are TGTGCCAGCAGCGCCACAGAGCGGGGGCGGAGAGATACGCAGTATTTT.

The rearrangement joins TRBV15 to TRBJ2-7; 8 bases are shared with TRBD1. The CDR3 loop spans 15 amino acids. With 3 bases clipped from V and 0 bases from J, the junction kept 4 bases outside the gene matches. CDR1 is LNHNV and CDR2 is YYDKDF in the germline V gene (reference sequence). The CDR3 bases are TGTGCCACCAGCAGGAGGGACAGGAGCTCCTACGAGCAGTACTTC. This translates into CATSRRDRSSYEQYF.

DNA for the CDR3: TGCGCCAGCAGCTTGGTGGCGGCTAGCGGACGCAATGAGCAGTTCTTC. Translating gives CASSLVAASGRNEQFF. The V call is TRBV5-1, the J call TRBJ2-1; 7 bases fit TRBD2. Germline V gives CDR1 SGHRS, CDR2 YFSETQ. The CDR3 runs 16 residues. The V and J ends lost 0 bases and 6 bases, in that order; junction bases with no gene match: 9.

CDR3 region: CASTGPGREGVETDTQYF. Written as DNA, the CDR3 is TGTGCCAGCACCGGACCGGGGAGGGAAGGGGTCGAGACAGATACGCAGTATTTT. The chain is built from TRBV9 and TRBJ2-3, with 7 positions matching TRBD2. This CDR3 has 18 amino acids. Germline V gives CDR1 SGDLS, CDR2 YYNGEE. The trim removed 6 bases at V and 3 bases at J, leaving 19 bases unmatched.

This sequence joins TRBV19 and TRBJ1-1, with D perhaps TRBD1 (5 bases). Germline V gives CDR1 LNHDA, CDR2 SQIVND (reference sequence). Deletions cut 6 bases from V and 6 bases from J, with 17 bases between. The CDR3 has 14 amino acids. The CDR3 bases are TGTGCCAGTAGGTTAATGGGCGGGGACCCTGAAGCTTTCTTT. This sequence encodes CASRLMGGDPEAFF.

J is TRBJ2-3 and V is TRBV11-3; the match to TRBD2 covers 8 bases. V trimming: 3 bases; J trimming: 1 base; junction bases outside the gene matches: 9. The CDR3 runs to 17 residues. Per the germline V gene, CDR1 is SGHNT and CDR2 is YENEEA. The CDR3 sequence is CASSFGVGLVRTDTQYF. CDR3 in DNA: TGTGCCAGCAGCTTTGGGGTGGGACTAGTCCGCACAGATACGCAGTATTTT.

The count of this clone is one. The genes are TRBV6-5 and TRBJ1-1; D is unresolved. The germline V gene has CDR1 MNHEY and CDR2 SVGAGI. CDR3 length: 13 amino acids. V was pared by 6 bases and J by 5 bases, with 13 bases between. CDR3 nucleotides: TGTGCCAGCAGCTCGGGTTTTCGGACTGAAGCTTTCTTT. Translation gives CASSSGFRTEAFF.

This rearrangement joins TRBV7-9 to TRBJ1-6, with D perhaps TRBD1 (6 bases). CDR1 and CDR2 (germline): SEHNR, FQNEAQ (reference sequence). CDR3 length: 15 residues. V gave up 2 bases and J gave up 10 bases, with 15 bases separating them. CDR3 protein: CASSLQTGLGSPLHF. In DNA, the CDR3 is TGTGCCAGCAGCTTACAAACAGGGTTGGGCTCACCCCTCCACTTT.

V usage is TRBV5-1 and J usage is TRBJ2-7; a weak D match, TRBD2 (6 bases). The germline CDR1 and CDR2 sequences are SGHRS and YFSETQ. This CDR3 region has 14 residues. The V and J ends lost 4 bases and 4 bases respectively, with 15 bases between them. CDR3 sequence (DNA): TGCGCCAGCAGCCTAACGGGGGATATGTACGAGCAGTACTTC. Translated: CASSLTGDMYEQYF.

By sample fraction, this clone is medium-sized (0.01 to 0.1%). This chain uses TRBV27 with TRBJ2-4; 8 bases match TRBD1. In germline, CDR1 is MNHEY, CDR2 SMNVEV (reference sequence). The length of the CDR3 is 16 residues. The trim removed 4 bases at V and 6 bases at J, leaving 11 bases unmatched. The CDR3 bases are TGTGCCAGCAGTTCTTGGACAGGGTCGTGGAGAAACATTCAGTACTTC. This gives the protein CASSSWTGSWRNIQYF.

The chain has TRBV11-2 and TRBJ1-5; D may be TRBD1 (5 bases). The CDR3 runs to 15 residues. V lost 0 bases to trimming and J lost 6 bases, with 12 bases between them. Germline V gene sequence: CDR1 SGHAT, CDR2 FQNNGV. The CDR3 DNA is TGTGCCAGCAGCTTAGAGGGGGGATGGAGTCAGCCCCAGCATTTT. Protein: CASSLEGGWSQPQHF.

CDR3 protein: CASSQDRSYGYTF. In nucleotides, the CDR3 is TGCGCCAGCAGCCAAGATCGGAGCTATGGCTACACCTTC. The rearrangement links TRBV4-1 to TRBJ1-2; no clear D. The CDR3 contains 13 residues. Trimming cost V 0 bases and J 4 bases, with 6 bases left between them. Germline CDR1 reads MGHRA; CDR2 reads YSYEKL.

The V and J genes are TRBV5-6 and TRBJ2-5; possible D gene TRBD1, 5 bases. Germline CDR1 reads SGHDT; CDR2 reads YYEEEE. CDR3 length: 15 residues. Trimming removed 0 bases from V and 5 bases from J, with 14 bases in between. In DNA form, the CDR3 reads TGTGCCAGCAGCTTGGTAGGCGCGGCAGGGGAGACCCAGTACTTC. It encodes CASSLVGAAGETQYF.

This chain connects TRBV18 to TRBJ2-6; perhaps D is TRBD1 or TRBD2 (5 bases each). Trimming removed 3 bases at V and 2 bases at J, with 11 bases between. Germline V lookup: CDR1 KGHSH, CDR2 LQKENI. CDR3 length equals 16 residues. The CDR3 DNA sequence: TGTGCCAGCTCACCGGGGGTTGGTACTGGGGCCAACGTCCTGACTTTC. The encoded protein is CASSPGVGTGANVLTF.

The genes are TRBV19 and TRBJ1-6; D may be TRBD1 (6 bases). Trimming took 5 bases from V and 0 from J, leaving 20 bases between them. Germline values: CDR1 LNHDA, CDR2 SQIVND (reference sequence). This CDR3 is built from 19 residues. In DNA, the CDR3 is TGTGCCAGTAGTGCAACCGGGCCAGGGGAAAGCTCCTATAATTCACCCCTCCACTTT. Translated: CASSATGPGESSYNSPLHF.

DNA for the CDR3: TGTGCCAGCAGCCGTAGGGTCGCGGGGTACACTGAAGCTTTCTTT. Translated, it gives CASSRRVAGYTEAFF. The chain links TRBV7-2 to TRBJ1-1; D gene uncertain. The CDR3 extends over 15 amino acids. The germline V gene encodes CDR1 SGHTA and CDR2 FQGNSA. Trimming took off 5 bases at V and 3 bases at J, with 16 bases between the two ends.

The V call is TRBV6-5, the J call TRBJ1-1, with 8 bases matching TRBD1. CDR1 is MNHEY, CDR2 SVGAGI, per germline. V shed 0 bases, J shed 8 bases, and the junction held 5 bases outside the gene matches. CDR3 length: 14 amino acids. The CDR3 spells CASSYSGTGIEAFF. DNA for the CDR3: TGTGCCAGCAGTTACTCCGGGACAGGTATCGAAGCTTTCTTT.

The CDR3 loop reads CASRRQPNTEAFF. Here the CDR3 DNA reads TGTGCCAGCAGGAGACAGCCGAACACTGAAGCTTTCTTT. The chain employs TRBV25-1 and TRBJ1-1; TRBD1 might be the D (5 bases). The CDR3 is made up of 13 amino acids. V lost 6 bases, J lost 1 base, and 9 bases lay in between. CDR1 and CDR2 from the germline V gene are MGHDK and SYGVNS.

The rearrangement uses TRBV5-1 and TRBJ1-2; D is undetermined. This CDR3 has 13 residues. Germline CDR1 and CDR2: SGHRS and YFSETQ. V lost 0 bases to trimming and J lost 8 bases, with 11 bases between them. CDR3 amino acids: CASSLEAGNGYTF. CDR3 nucleotides: TGCGCCAGCAGCTTGGAAGCGGGGAACGGCTACACCTTC.

The chain recombines TRBV7-9 with TRBJ2-7; 8 bases are a match to TRBD1. Germline V lookup: CDR1 SEHNR, CDR2 FQNEAQ (reference sequence). The CDR3 has 13 amino acids. V lost 3 bases and J lost 4; bases outside the gene matches: 2. CDR3 sequence: CASSFRTGYEQYF. CDR3 in DNA: TGTGCCAGCAGCTTCCGGACAGGGTACGAGCAGTACTTC. Full variable domain (rest looked up from reference TRBV7-9 and TRBJ2-7): DTGVSQNPRHKITKRGQNVTFRCDPISEHNRLYWYRQTLGQGPEFLTYFQNEAQLEKSRLLSDRFSAERPKGSFSTLEIQRTEQGDSAMYLCASSFRTGYEQYFGPGTRLTVT.

The chain couples TRBV27 to TRBJ2-3; maybe TRBD2 (6 bases). The CDR3 consists of 15 residues. Germline CDR1 reads MNHEY; CDR2 reads SMNVEV (reference sequence). The V and J ends lost 6 bases and 4 bases respectively, with 17 bases between them. CDR3 sequence (DNA): TGTGCCAGCAGGAGACTAGGTTTGGTGGCAGATACGCAGTATTTT. As protein: CASRRLGLVADTQYF.